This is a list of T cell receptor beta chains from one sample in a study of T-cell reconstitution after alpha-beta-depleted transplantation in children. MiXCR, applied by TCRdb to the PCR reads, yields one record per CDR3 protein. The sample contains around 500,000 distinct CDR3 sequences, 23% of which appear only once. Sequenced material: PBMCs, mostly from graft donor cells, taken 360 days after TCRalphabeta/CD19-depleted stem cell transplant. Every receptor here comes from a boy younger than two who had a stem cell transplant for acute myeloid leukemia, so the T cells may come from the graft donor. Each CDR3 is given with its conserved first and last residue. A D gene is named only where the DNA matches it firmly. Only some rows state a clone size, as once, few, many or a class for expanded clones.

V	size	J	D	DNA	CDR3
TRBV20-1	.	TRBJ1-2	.	TGCAGTGCTAGAAAAACAGGGATACTCTATTCTGGCTACACCTTC	CSARKTGILYSGYTF
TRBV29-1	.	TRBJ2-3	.	TGCAGCGTTGAAGGGACTACGGGAGACACAGATACGCAGTATTTT	CSVEGTTGDTDTQYF
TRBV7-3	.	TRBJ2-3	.	TGTGCCAGCAGCGCTAGAGCGTACACAGATACGCAGTATTTT	CASSARAYTDTQYF
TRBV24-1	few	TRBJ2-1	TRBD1	TGTGCCACCAGCGGGACAGGGGAAAGAGATGAGCAGTTCTTC	CATSGTGERDEQFF
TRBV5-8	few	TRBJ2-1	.	TGTGCCAGCAGCGGGGACAACTACAATGAGCAGTTCTTC	CASSGDNYNEQFF
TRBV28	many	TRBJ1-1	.	TGTGCCAGCATTAGGAGGGACGGGGAAGCTTTCTTT	CASIRRDGEAFF
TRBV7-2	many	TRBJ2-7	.	TGTGCCAGCAAAGGCTCTGGGGACCCCGAGCAGTACTTC	CASKGSGDPEQYF
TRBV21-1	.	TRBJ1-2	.	TGTGCCAGCCGATCACGAAATGGCTACACCTTC	CASRSRNGYTF
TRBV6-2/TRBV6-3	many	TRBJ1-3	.	TGTGCCAGCAGTTACGGACAAACCTCTGGAAACACCATATATTTT	CASSYGQTSGNTIYF
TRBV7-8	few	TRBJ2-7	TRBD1	TGTGCCAGCAGCCCCGGGACAGGGGTCCACGAGCAGTACTTC	CASSPGTGVHEQYF
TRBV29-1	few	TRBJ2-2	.	TGCAGCGTTGAAGAACCAGGGCCGAACACCGGGGAGCTGTTTTTT	CSVEEPGPNTGELFF
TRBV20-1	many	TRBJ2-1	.	TGCAGTGCTAGAGTTCCTGGGGGCCTCTGGGCTGAGCAGTTCTTC	CSARVPGGLWAEQFF
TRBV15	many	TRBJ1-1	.	TGTGCCACCAGCATAGACAAGGACACTGAAGCTTTCTTT	CATSIDKDTEAFF
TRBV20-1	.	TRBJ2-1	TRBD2	TGCAGTGCTAGTGCAACTAGCGGGAGTAGGGAGCAGTTCTTC	CSASATSGSREQFF
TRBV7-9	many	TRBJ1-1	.	TGTGCCAGCATGGGGGGAGGAGCTGAAGCTTTCTTT	CASMGGGAEAFF
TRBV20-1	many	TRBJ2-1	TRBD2	TGCAGTGCCAACCTAGCGGGAAGCTCCTACAATGAGCAGTTCTTC	CSANLAGSSYNEQFF
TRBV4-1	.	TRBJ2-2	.	TGCGCCAGCAGACAGGGTCCCGTCACCGGGGAGCTGTTTTTT	CASRQGPVTGELFF
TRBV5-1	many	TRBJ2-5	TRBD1	TGCGCCAGCAGCTTGGAAGGACAGGGGTTCGAGACCCAGTACTTC	CASSLEGQGFETQYF
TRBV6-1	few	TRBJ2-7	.	TGTGCTAGGGCCAACTCCTACGAGCAGTACTTC	CARANSYEQYF
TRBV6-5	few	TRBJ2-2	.	TGTGCCAGCAGTTACTCAGACGTGGGATCCGGGGAGCTGTTTTTT	CASSYSDVGSGELFF
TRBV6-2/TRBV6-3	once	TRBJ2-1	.	TGTGCCAGCAGCCCCCTTGGGGGCAGAGACTACAATGAGCAGTTCTTC	CASSPLGGRDYNEQFF
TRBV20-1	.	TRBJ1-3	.	TGCAGTGCTAGAGCAGCGGCTTGGTCTGGAAACACCATATATTTT	CSARAAAWSGNTIYF
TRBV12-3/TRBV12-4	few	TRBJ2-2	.	TGTGCCAGCAGTACAGGGTTAAACGGGGAGCTGTTTTTT	CASSTGLNGELFF
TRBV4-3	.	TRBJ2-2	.	TGCGCCAGCAGCCACGGGCTAGGAGGAGCCGGGGAGCTGTTTTTT	CASSHGLGGAGELFF
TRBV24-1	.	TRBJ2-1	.	TGTGCCACCAGTGATCGGGGTAGGGGTAAGGATGAGCAGTTCTTC	CATSDRGRGKDEQFF
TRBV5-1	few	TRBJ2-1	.	TGCGCCAGCAGCTTTGAGGGGACACACAATGAGCAGTTCTTC	CASSFEGTHNEQFF
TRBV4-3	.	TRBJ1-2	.	TGCGCCAGCAGCCAAGGATCAGGGAACTATGGCTACACCTTC	CASSQGSGNYGYTF
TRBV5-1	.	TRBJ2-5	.	TGCGCCAGCAGCTCGGATCCAGGGGAGTACGAGACCCAGTACTTC	CASSSDPGEYETQYF
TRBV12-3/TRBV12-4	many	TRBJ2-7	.	TGTGCCAGCAGTTTAACCCTGGATTTCTACGAGCAGTACTTC	CASSLTLDFYEQYF
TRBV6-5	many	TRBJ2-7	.	TGTGCCAGCAGTTTTTCCCTAGAGGGCACCGAGCAGTACTTC	CASSFSLEGTEQYF
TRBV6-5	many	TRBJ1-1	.	TGTGCCAGCAGTTACCAAGAGAACACTGAAGCTTTCTTT	CASSYQENTEAFF
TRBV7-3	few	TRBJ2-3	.	TGTGCCAGCAGCTTACGAGCCCAGGGTAACCGCACAGATACGCAGTATTTT	CASSLRAQGNRTDTQYF
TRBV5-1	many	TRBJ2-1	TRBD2	TGCGCCAGCAGCCCGACTAGCGGGGGGCGAAATGAGCAGTTCTTC	CASSPTSGGRNEQFF
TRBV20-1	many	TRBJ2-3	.	TGCAGTGCTAGAGCCGCGGGAGATACGCAGTATTTT	CSARAAGDTQYF
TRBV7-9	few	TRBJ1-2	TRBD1	TGTGCCAGCAGCCCAGAGATCGGGACAGGCGGTGGCTACACCTTC	CASSPEIGTGGGYTF
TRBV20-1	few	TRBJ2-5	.	TGCAGTGCTAGCACTAAAGAGACCCAGTACTTC	CSASTKETQYF
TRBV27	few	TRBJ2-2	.	TGTGCCAGCAGTACTTTCAGCATAGGACGGTTGAACACCGGGGAGCTGTTTTTT	CASSTFSIGRLNTGELFF
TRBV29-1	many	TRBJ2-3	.	TGCAGCGTTGTGACCCCCAGGGGTGACACAGATACGCAGTATTTT	CSVVTPRGDTDTQYF
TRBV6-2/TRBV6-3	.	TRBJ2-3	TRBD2	TGTGCCAGCAGTAGAGGGACTAGCGGAGGTCTCAGTACGCAGTATTTT	CASSRGTSGGLSTQYF